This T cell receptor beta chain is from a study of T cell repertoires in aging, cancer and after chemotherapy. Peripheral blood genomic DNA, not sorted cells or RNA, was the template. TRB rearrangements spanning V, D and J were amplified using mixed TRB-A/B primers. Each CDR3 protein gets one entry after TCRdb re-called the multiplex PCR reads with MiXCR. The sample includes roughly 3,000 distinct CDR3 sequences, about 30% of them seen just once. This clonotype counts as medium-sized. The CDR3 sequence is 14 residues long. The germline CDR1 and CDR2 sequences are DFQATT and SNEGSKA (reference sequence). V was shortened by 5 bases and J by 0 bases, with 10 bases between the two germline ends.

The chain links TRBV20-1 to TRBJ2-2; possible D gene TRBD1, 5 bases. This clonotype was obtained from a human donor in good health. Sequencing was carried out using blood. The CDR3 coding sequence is TGCAGTGCTCCAGGGCAGGCGAACACCGGGGAGCTGTTTTTT. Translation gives CSAPGQANTGELFF.